Given below is one T cell receptor (beta chain) in context. The data derive from a study of blood T cell repertoires in COVID-19. Study overall: Acute and convalescent COVID-19 specimens originated in the United States, Italy and Spain. PBMCs, B-cell-depleted T cells, or T cells were the source of the cDNA or gDNA that made up the material.

Authors' processing steps: Reference gene primer amplification gave nucleated cell count estimates. Produced via immunoSEQ multiplex PCR; TCRdb's table is partial and in-frame only. Clone size and V and J calls were adopted from that table, with D and trimming inferred from the DNA. The data contain a few hundred thousand clones, approximately 86% of them singletons. V was clipped by 7 bases and J by 0 bases; unmatched bases: 9. The CDR3 loop spans 16 amino acids. Germline CDR1 is SGHAT and CDR2 is FQNNGV. This chain links TRBV11-2 with TRBJ2-3; 8 bases agree with TRBD2. Sequencing was done on a sample of peripheral blood. The source of this sequence is a man in his forties who had recovered from COVID-19. CDR3 in DNA: TGTGCCAGCAAGCGGTGGCCTAGCGGGAGCACAGATACGCAGTATTTT. Translation gives CASKRWPSGSTDTQYF.